This is a list of T cell receptor beta chains from one sample in a study of blood T cell repertoires in COVID-19. Measured with immunoSEQ multiplex PCR; TCRdb has only the in-frame clones, and not every one. The repertoire holds some 46,000 clones, with approximately 87% as singletons. Sequenced input: peripheral blood. These receptors were collected from a human donor in a cohort sampled during active COVID-19. The CDR3 runs from the conserved cysteine through the conserved F or W. The D gene is left open where the match is weak. Part of the rows lack a size; the others show once, few, many or a class for expanded clones.

d_gene	abundance	v_gene	j_gene	CDR3nt	CDR3aa
TRBD2	.	TRBV5-4	TRBJ2-1	TGTGCCAGCAGCTTGTGGACTAGCGCCTACAATGAGCAGTTCTTC	CASSLWTSAYNEQFF
TRBD2	.	TRBV7-2	TRBJ2-1	TGTGCCAGCAGCTTCCCGACTAGCGGGTACAATGAGCAGTTCTTC	CASSFPTSGYNEQFF
.	few	TRBV7-3	TRBJ2-7	TGTGCCAGCAGCTTAAATTTGGCCAACGAGCAGTACTTC	CASSLNLANEQYF
.	.	TRBV15	TRBJ2-7	TGTGCCACCGTCTCCAAGGGTCCAGGGTTTCCCGAGCAGTACTTC	CATVSKGPGFPEQYF
TRBD2	.	TRBV5-1	TRBJ2-1	TGCGCCAGCAGCTTGGCCACTAGCGGGGGCAATGAGCAGTTCTTC	CASSLATSGGNEQFF
TRBD1	.	TRBV15	TRBJ2-7	TGTGCCACCAGCAGAGAACCGGGACAGGTAGGATACGAGCAGTACTTC	CATSREPGQVGYEQYF
.	.	TRBV30	TRBJ2-6	TGTGCCTGGAGTACAACTGGGAGTTACTCTGGGGCCAACGTCCTGACTTTC	CAWSTTGSYSGANVLTF
TRBD1	.	TRBV28	TRBJ2-1	TGTGCCAGCAGTTTGACAGGGGGCTACAATGAGCAGTTCTTC	CASSLTGGYNEQFF
.	.	TRBV6-2/TRBV6-3	TRBJ2-1	TGTGCCAGCAGTTACGACGGGAGTTTCGGGAATGAGCAGTTCTTC	CASSYDGSFGNEQFF
TRBD2	.	TRBV19	TRBJ2-7	TGTGCCAGTAGGCGGGTAGCGGGCACCTACGAGCAGTACTTC	CASRRVAGTYEQYF
TRBD2	.	TRBV3-1/TRBV3-2	TRBJ2-7	TGTGCCAGCAGCCCCTCTGGACTAGCGGGAGGCCCGCAGTACTTC	CASSPSGLAGGPQYF
.	.	TRBV7-9	TRBJ2-5	TGTGCCAGCAGTCCCCGGGAGGGGGCCCAGGAGACCCAGTACTTC	CASSPREGAQETQYF
TRBD2	.	TRBV10-3	TRBJ2-5	TGTGCCATCAGTGAGTACGGGACTAGCGGGCTTCTTCTGGGAGAGACCCAGTACTTC	CAISEYGTSGLLLGETQYF
TRBD1	.	TRBV6-5	TRBJ1-4	TGTGCCAGCAGTACCGGAGGACAGGTCGAAAAACTGTTTTTT	CASSTGGQVEKLFF
.	few	TRBV30	TRBJ2-2	TGTGCCTGGAGTCTGACAGCCGGGGAGCTGTTTTTT	CAWSLTAGELFF
.	.	TRBV28	TRBJ1-5	TGTGCCAGCAGTTTGGGGAGAGGGCAGGAAGGGCAGCCCCAGCATTTT	CASSLGRGQEGQPQHF
.	.	TRBV4-3	TRBJ1-3	TGCGCCAGCAGCCAAGATCCAGGTGGAAGAAACACCATATATTTT	CASSQDPGGRNTIYF
TRBD2	.	TRBV5-1	TRBJ2-1	TGCGCCAGCAGCTTGGCGGGACTAGCGGGAAGGAACAATGAGCAGTTCTTC	CASSLAGLAGRNNEQFF